These T cell receptor beta chains were read from a single sample in a study of cytomegalovirus exposure and HLA in healthy donors. Libraries were prepared by immunoSEQ multiplex PCR; TCRdb keeps only in-frame clonotypes and omits some of them. The repertoire holds around 100,000 clones, with around 83% as singletons. What was sequenced was PBMCs. These receptor sequences come from a man aged 25 to 45 in good health and CMV-seronegative. Each CDR3 is given with its conserved first and last residue. Fields, in order: J gene, D gene, clone size, V gene, CDR3 protein, CDR3 DNA. A D gene is named only where the DNA matches it firmly. Where a row states a size, it is once, few, many or the class of an expanded clone; other rows omit it.

j_call: TRBJ2-1
d_call: .
clone_size: .
v_call: TRBV6-4
cdr3_aa: CASSDSTSPVNEQFF
cdr3_nt: TGTGCCAGCAGTGACTCAACTAGCCCCGTTAATGAGCAGTTCTTC

j_call: TRBJ1-1
d_call: TRBD1
clone_size: once
v_call: TRBV2
cdr3_aa: CASGQGLGNTEAFF
cdr3_nt: TGTGCCAGTGGACAGGGGCTGGGGAACACTGAAGCTTTCTTT

j_call: TRBJ2-3
d_call: .
clone_size: .
v_call: TRBV19
cdr3_aa: CATYTDTQYF
cdr3_nt: TGTGCCACCTACACAGATACGCAGTATTTT

j_call: TRBJ1-4
d_call: .
clone_size: .
v_call: TRBV4-1
cdr3_aa: CASSQDRYGGKLFF
cdr3_nt: TGCGCCAGCAGCCAAGATCGGTACGGGGGGAAACTGTTTTTT

j_call: TRBJ2-6
d_call: .
clone_size: .
v_call: TRBV5-4
cdr3_aa: CASSLSVSGANVLTF
cdr3_nt: TGTGCCAGCAGCTTGTCAGTCTCTGGGGCCAACGTCCTGACTTTC

j_call: TRBJ1-1
d_call: .
clone_size: few
v_call: TRBV6-6
cdr3_aa: CASSYAQGYQNTEAFF
cdr3_nt: TGTGCCAGCAGTTACGCGCAGGGTTATCAGAACACTGAAGCTTTCTTT

j_call: TRBJ1-3
d_call: .
clone_size: .
v_call: TRBV10-3
cdr3_aa: CAIRTQQGNTIYF
cdr3_nt: TGTGCCATCAGGACTCAGCAAGGAAACACCATATATTTT

j_call: TRBJ2-3
d_call: TRBD2
clone_size: once
v_call: TRBV4-2
cdr3_aa: CASSQTIAGGVDTQYF
cdr3_nt: TGTGCCAGCAGCCAAACGATAGCGGGAGGAGTAGATACGCAGTATTTT

j_call: TRBJ2-3
d_call: TRBD2
clone_size: .
v_call: TRBV7-2
cdr3_aa: CASTELGLAGGRPTDTQYF
cdr3_nt: TGTGCCAGCACCGAACTGGGGCTAGCGGGGGGTCGACCCACAGATACGCAGTATTTT

j_call: TRBJ1-2
d_call: .
clone_size: .
v_call: TRBV7-2
cdr3_aa: CASSVSGTPFYGYTF
cdr3_nt: TGTGCCAGCAGCGTATCCGGGACACCTTTCTATGGCTACACCTTC

j_call: TRBJ1-2
d_call: TRBD1
clone_size: .
v_call: TRBV28
cdr3_aa: CASTSTPGTGYGYTF
cdr3_nt: TGTGCCAGCACCTCGACCCCCGGGACAGGCTATGGCTACACCTTC

j_call: TRBJ2-7
d_call: .
clone_size: .
v_call: TRBV5-4
cdr3_aa: CASSSTGHYEQYF
cdr3_nt: TGTGCCAGCAGCTCTACAGGGCACTACGAGCAGTACTTC

j_call: TRBJ2-7
d_call: .
clone_size: .
v_call: TRBV4-2
cdr3_aa: CASSQGMAGIYHEQYF
cdr3_nt: TGTGCCAGCAGCCAAGGAATGGCAGGGATCTACCACGAGCAGTACTTC

j_call: TRBJ2-1
d_call: TRBD2
clone_size: .
v_call: TRBV28
cdr3_aa: CASSLFIALAGGEQFF
cdr3_nt: TGTGCCAGCAGTTTATTTATCGCCTTAGCGGGAGGTGAGCAGTTCTTC

j_call: TRBJ2-5
d_call: .
clone_size: once
v_call: TRBV28
cdr3_aa: CASSLYGGETQYF
cdr3_nt: TGTGCCAGCAGTTTATACGGCGGAGAGACCCAGTACTTC

j_call: TRBJ1-2
d_call: .
clone_size: .
v_call: TRBV15
cdr3_aa: CATSREGNRYTF
cdr3_nt: TGTGCCACCAGCAGAGAGGGCAACCGCTACACCTTC

j_call: TRBJ1-6
d_call: TRBD1
clone_size: .
v_call: TRBV5-1
cdr3_aa: CASSDGQGIGNSPLHF
cdr3_nt: TGCGCCAGCAGCGACGGACAGGGAATAGGTAATTCACCCCTCCACTTT

j_call: TRBJ2-1
d_call: TRBD1
clone_size: .
v_call: TRBV5-1
cdr3_aa: CASSAIPQGAGYNEQFF
cdr3_nt: TGCGCCAGCAGCGCCATTCCCCAGGGGGCTGGCTACAATGAGCAGTTCTTC

j_call: TRBJ2-7
d_call: .
clone_size: .
v_call: TRBV5-6
cdr3_aa: CASIPDRTSYEQYF
cdr3_nt: TGTGCCAGCATCCCAGACAGGACATCCTACGAGCAGTACTTC

j_call: TRBJ2-2
d_call: .
clone_size: .
v_call: TRBV9
cdr3_aa: CASNGGNTGELFF
cdr3_nt: TGTGCCAGCAACGGGGGGAACACCGGGGAGCTGTTTTTT

j_call: TRBJ2-7
d_call: .
clone_size: .
v_call: TRBV7-8
cdr3_aa: CASSLARVSTYEQYF
cdr3_nt: TGTGCCAGCAGCTTAGCGCGTGTCTCAACCTACGAGCAGTACTTC

j_call: TRBJ2-5
d_call: TRBD1
clone_size: .
v_call: TRBV29-1
cdr3_aa: CSVSQGESKETQYF
cdr3_nt: TGCAGCGTCTCACAGGGGGAGAGTAAAGAGACCCAGTACTTC

j_call: TRBJ1-1
d_call: .
clone_size: .
v_call: TRBV29-1
cdr3_aa: CSVHGSTEAFF
cdr3_nt: TGCAGCGTCCACGGGTCGACTGAAGCTTTCTTT

j_call: TRBJ1-1
d_call: .
clone_size: .
v_call: TRBV7-9
cdr3_aa: CASSYQSNTEAFF
cdr3_nt: TGTGCCAGCAGCTATCAATCGAACACTGAAGCTTTCTTT

j_call: TRBJ1-1
d_call: .
clone_size: .
v_call: TRBV4-2
cdr3_aa: CASSHPGVRTEAFF
cdr3_nt: TGTGCCAGCAGCCACCCCGGGGTGAGGACTGAAGCTTTCTTT

j_call: TRBJ2-7
d_call: .
clone_size: .
v_call: TRBV9
cdr3_aa: CASSSRDTTSYEQYF
cdr3_nt: TGTGCCAGCAGCTCCCGGGACACAACTTCCTACGAGCAGTACTTC

j_call: TRBJ2-7
d_call: TRBD1
clone_size: .
v_call: TRBV5-1
cdr3_aa: CASSPGTETYEQYF
cdr3_nt: TGCGCCAGCAGCCCAGGGACAGAAACCTACGAGCAGTACTTC

j_call: TRBJ2-5
d_call: TRBD2
clone_size: .
v_call: TRBV4-2
cdr3_aa: CVSSLPPSGGETQYF
cdr3_nt: TGTGTCAGCAGCCTCCCACCTAGCGGGGGGGAGACCCAGTACTTC

j_call: TRBJ2-2
d_call: .
clone_size: .
v_call: TRBV5-1
cdr3_aa: CASSLEPGEDTGELFF
cdr3_nt: TGCGCCAGCAGCTTGGAACCGGGGGAAGACACCGGGGAGCTGTTTTTT

j_call: TRBJ2-5
d_call: TRBD2
clone_size: .
v_call: TRBV5-6
cdr3_aa: CASSSLAGVGLRETQYF
cdr3_nt: TGTGCCAGCAGCTCGCTAGCGGGAGTTGGTTTGAGAGAGACCCAGTACTTC

j_call: TRBJ1-5
d_call: .
clone_size: .
v_call: TRBV28
cdr3_aa: CASSTPGQPQHF
cdr3_nt: TGTGCCAGCAGCACTCCAGGGCAGCCCCAGCATTTT

j_call: TRBJ2-1
d_call: .
clone_size: .
v_call: TRBV11-2
cdr3_aa: CASSRQTPLNEQFF
cdr3_nt: TGTGCCAGCAGCCGACAGACTCCCCTCAATGAGCAGTTCTTC

j_call: TRBJ2-7
d_call: TRBD2
clone_size: .
v_call: TRBV7-7
cdr3_aa: CASSLGVSASGIPYEQYF
cdr3_nt: TGTGCCAGCAGCTTAGGTGTTAGTGCTAGCGGGATCCCCTACGAGCAGTACTTC

j_call: TRBJ2-3
d_call: .
clone_size: .
v_call: TRBV21-1
cdr3_aa: CASSRRGQGGTDTQYF
cdr3_nt: TGTGCCAGCAGCAGACGGGGACAGGGCGGCACAGATACGCAGTATTTT

j_call: TRBJ1-1
d_call: TRBD1
clone_size: .
v_call: TRBV6-6
cdr3_aa: CASSYRDRVEAFF
cdr3_nt: TGTGCCAGCAGTTACCGCGACAGGGTTGAAGCTTTCTTT

j_call: TRBJ2-1
d_call: .
clone_size: once
v_call: TRBV5-8
cdr3_aa: CASRPGLTSYNEQFF
cdr3_nt: TGTGCCAGCAGACCTGGACTCACGTCCTACAATGAGCAGTTCTTC

j_call: TRBJ2-2
d_call: .
clone_size: few
v_call: TRBV7-2
cdr3_aa: CASSSTGPGELFF
cdr3_nt: TGTGCCAGCAGCTCCACAGGGCCCGGGGAGCTGTTTTTT

j_call: TRBJ2-2
d_call: .
clone_size: .
v_call: TRBV7-3
cdr3_aa: CASSAAPTANTGELFF
cdr3_nt: TGTGCCAGCAGCGCCGCCCCGACAGCGAACACCGGGGAGCTGTTTTTT

j_call: TRBJ2-1
d_call: TRBD2
clone_size: .
v_call: TRBV6-5
cdr3_aa: CASRGLAGPPGQFF
cdr3_nt: TGTGCCAGCAGAGGACTAGCGGGCCCTCCCGGCCAGTTCTTC

j_call: TRBJ1-1
d_call: .
clone_size: .
v_call: TRBV7-3
cdr3_aa: CASSLNAGNTEAFF
cdr3_nt: TGTGCCAGCAGCTTAAACGCAGGGAACACTGAAGCTTTCTTT

j_call: TRBJ2-7
d_call: .
clone_size: .
v_call: TRBV9
cdr3_aa: CASSVGGGPEYEQYF
cdr3_nt: TGTGCCAGCAGCGTAGGGGGAGGTCCCGAATACGAGCAGTACTTC

j_call: TRBJ2-6
d_call: .
clone_size: once
v_call: TRBV7-2
cdr3_aa: CASSHRVSGANVLTF
cdr3_nt: TGTGCCAGCAGCCACAGGGTCTCTGGGGCCAACGTCCTGACTTTC

j_call: TRBJ1-2
d_call: .
clone_size: .
v_call: TRBV10-3
cdr3_aa: CAIRGGGYTF
cdr3_nt: TGTGCCATCCGAGGCGGCGGCTACACCTTC

j_call: TRBJ1-4
d_call: .
clone_size: .
v_call: TRBV27
cdr3_aa: CASSFGRGSNEKLFF
cdr3_nt: TGTGCCAGCAGTTTTGGCAGGGGTTCTAATGAAAAACTGTTTTTT

j_call: TRBJ2-5
d_call: .
clone_size: .
v_call: TRBV12-5
cdr3_aa: CASGLRDQETQYF
cdr3_nt: TGTGCTAGTGGGCTCAGGGACCAAGAGACCCAGTACTTC

j_call: TRBJ2-7
d_call: TRBD1
clone_size: .
v_call: TRBV4-1
cdr3_aa: CASSPGQTYEQYF
cdr3_nt: TGCGCCAGCAGCCCGGGACAGACCTACGAGCAGTACTTC

j_call: TRBJ2-7
d_call: TRBD2
clone_size: .
v_call: TRBV4-2
cdr3_aa: CASSQQTSGTYEQYF
cdr3_nt: TGTGCCAGCAGCCAACAGACTAGCGGGACCTACGAGCAGTACTTC

j_call: TRBJ2-1
d_call: TRBD1
clone_size: .
v_call: TRBV18
cdr3_aa: CASSTRTGYQFF
cdr3_nt: TGTGCCAGCTCAACCCGGACAGGATACCAGTTCTTC

j_call: TRBJ2-1
d_call: .
clone_size: .
v_call: TRBV4-2
cdr3_aa: CASSQGSRDEQFF
cdr3_nt: TGTGCCAGCAGCCAAGGTTCTCGGGATGAGCAGTTCTTC

j_call: TRBJ2-1
d_call: .
clone_size: .
v_call: TRBV30
cdr3_aa: CASGVGGSYNEQFF
cdr3_nt: TGTGCCTCGGGAGTGGGGGGCTCCTACAATGAGCAGTTCTTC

j_call: TRBJ2-5
d_call: .
clone_size: .
v_call: TRBV30
cdr3_aa: CAWNNPQETQYF
cdr3_nt: TGTGCCTGGAACAACCCCCAAGAGACCCAGTACTTC

j_call: TRBJ1-6
d_call: .
clone_size: .
v_call: TRBV19
cdr3_aa: CASSMVRGDSLYSPLHF
cdr3_nt: TGTGCCAGTAGTATGGTCAGGGGAGACAGCCTATATTCACCCCTCCACTTT

j_call: TRBJ2-1
d_call: TRBD2
clone_size: .
v_call: TRBV4-1
cdr3_aa: CASSQGRGGSSYNEQFF
cdr3_nt: TGCGCCAGCAGCCAAGGGAGGGGCGGGAGTAGTTACAATGAGCAGTTCTTC

j_call: TRBJ2-2
d_call: TRBD2
clone_size: .
v_call: TRBV4-3
cdr3_aa: CASSQEGAGGSNTGELFF
cdr3_nt: TGCGCCAGCAGCCAAGAGGGGGCGGGAGGGTCGAACACCGGGGAGCTGTTTTTT

j_call: TRBJ1-5
d_call: .
clone_size: .
v_call: TRBV2
cdr3_aa: CASSETPEGEISNQPQHF
cdr3_nt: TGTGCCAGCAGTGAGACCCCCGAAGGGGAAATTAGCAATCAGCCCCAGCATTTT

j_call: TRBJ1-3
d_call: TRBD1
clone_size: once
v_call: TRBV6-5
cdr3_aa: CASSRQGQSGNTIYF
cdr3_nt: TGTGCCAGCAGCCGACAGGGCCAATCTGGAAACACCATATATTTT

j_call: TRBJ1-4
d_call: .
clone_size: .
v_call: TRBV4-1
cdr3_aa: CASSQEAGAFKAKLFF
cdr3_nt: TGCGCCAGCAGCCAAGAGGCAGGGGCTTTTAAGGCAAAACTGTTTTTT

j_call: TRBJ1-1
d_call: .
clone_size: .
v_call: TRBV27
cdr3_aa: CASSPGSRGRGTEAFF
cdr3_nt: TGTGCCAGCAGCCCTGGCTCCAGGGGAAGGGGCACTGAAGCTTTCTTT

j_call: TRBJ2-7
d_call: TRBD2
clone_size: .
v_call: TRBV7-2
cdr3_aa: CASSLTSGRSYEQYF
cdr3_nt: TGTGCCAGCAGCCTAACTAGCGGGAGGTCCTACGAGCAGTACTTC

j_call: TRBJ2-3
d_call: .
clone_size: .
v_call: TRBV6-5
cdr3_aa: CASSRSRYTDTQYF
cdr3_nt: TGTGCCAGCAGTCGATCGCGTTACACAGATACGCAGTATTTT